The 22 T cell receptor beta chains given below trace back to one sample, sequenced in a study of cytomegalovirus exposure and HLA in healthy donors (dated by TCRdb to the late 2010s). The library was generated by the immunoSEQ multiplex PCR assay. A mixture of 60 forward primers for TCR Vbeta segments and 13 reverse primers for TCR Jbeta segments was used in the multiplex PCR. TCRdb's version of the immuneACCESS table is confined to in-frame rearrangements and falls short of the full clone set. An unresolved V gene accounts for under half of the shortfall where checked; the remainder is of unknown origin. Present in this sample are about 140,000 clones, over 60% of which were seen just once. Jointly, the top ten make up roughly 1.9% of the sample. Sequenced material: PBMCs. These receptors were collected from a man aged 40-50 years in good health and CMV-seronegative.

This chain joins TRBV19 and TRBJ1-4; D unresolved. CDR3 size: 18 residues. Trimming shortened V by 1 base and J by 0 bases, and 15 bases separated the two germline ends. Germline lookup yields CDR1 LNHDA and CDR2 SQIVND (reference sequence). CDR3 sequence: CASSIGLSLRSTNEKLFF. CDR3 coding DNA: TGTGCCAGTAGTATAGGGCTGTCGCTGCGGTCAACTAATGAAAAACTGTTTTTT.

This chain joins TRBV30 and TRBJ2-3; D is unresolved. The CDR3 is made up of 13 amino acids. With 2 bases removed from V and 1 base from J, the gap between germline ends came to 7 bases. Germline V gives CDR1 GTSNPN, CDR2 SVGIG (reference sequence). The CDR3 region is CAWSFGGTDTQYF. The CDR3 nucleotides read TGTGCCTGGAGTTTCGGTGGCACAGATACGCAGTATTTT.

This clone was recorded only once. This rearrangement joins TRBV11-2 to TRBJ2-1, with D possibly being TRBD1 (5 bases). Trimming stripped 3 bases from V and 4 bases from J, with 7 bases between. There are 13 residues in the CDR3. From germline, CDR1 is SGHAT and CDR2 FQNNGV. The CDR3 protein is CASSFQGYNEQFF. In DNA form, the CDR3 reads TGTGCCAGCAGCTTCCAGGGATACAATGAGCAGTTCTTC. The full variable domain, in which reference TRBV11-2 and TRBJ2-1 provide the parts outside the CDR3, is EAGVAQSPRYKIIEKRQSVAFWCNPISGHATLYWYQQILGQGPKLLIQFQNNGVVDDSQLPKDRFSAERLKGVDSTLKIQPAKLEDSAVYLCASSFQGYNEQFFGPGTRLTVL.

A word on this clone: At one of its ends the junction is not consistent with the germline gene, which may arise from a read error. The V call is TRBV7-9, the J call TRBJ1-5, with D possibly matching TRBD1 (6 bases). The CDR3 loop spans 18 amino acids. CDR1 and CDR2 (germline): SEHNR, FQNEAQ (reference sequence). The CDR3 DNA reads TGTTCCAGCAGCCTCTCCCCGGTAGACAGGAGAGACAATCAGCCCCAGCATTTT. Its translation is CSSSLSPVDRRDNQPQHF.

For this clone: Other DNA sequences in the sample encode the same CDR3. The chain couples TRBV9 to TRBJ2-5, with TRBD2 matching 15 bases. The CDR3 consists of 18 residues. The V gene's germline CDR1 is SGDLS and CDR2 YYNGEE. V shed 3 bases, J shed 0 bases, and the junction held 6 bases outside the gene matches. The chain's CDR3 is CASSAGLAGGLYQETQYF. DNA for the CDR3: TGTGCCAGCAGCGCCGGACTAGCGGGGGGGTTGTACCAAGAGACCCAGTACTTC. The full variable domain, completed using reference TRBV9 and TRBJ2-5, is DSGVTQTPKHLITATGQRVTLRCSPRSGDLSVYWYQQSLDQGLQFLIQYYNGEERAKGNILERFSAQQFPDLHSELNLSSLELGDSALYFCASSAGLAGGLYQETQYFGPGTRLLVL.

CDR3 loop: CASSSTGTSEYEQYF. The CDR3 bases are TGTGCCAGCAGCTCCACCGGGACTAGCGAGTACGAGCAGTACTTC. The chain employs TRBV5-4 and TRBJ2-7; 10 bases map to TRBD2. Germline V gene lookup returns CDR1 SGHNT and CDR2 YYREEE (reference sequence). The CDR3 extends over 15 amino acids. V was pared by 3 bases and J by 4 bases, with 7 bases of the junction left unmatched.

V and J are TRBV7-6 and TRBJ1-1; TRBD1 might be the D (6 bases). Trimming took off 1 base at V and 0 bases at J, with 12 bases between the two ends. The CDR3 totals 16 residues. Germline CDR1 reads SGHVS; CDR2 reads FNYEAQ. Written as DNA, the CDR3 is TGTGCCAGCAGCTTAGTTGGAACAGGGCTGAACACTGAAGCTTTCTTT. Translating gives CASSLVGTGLNTEAFF.

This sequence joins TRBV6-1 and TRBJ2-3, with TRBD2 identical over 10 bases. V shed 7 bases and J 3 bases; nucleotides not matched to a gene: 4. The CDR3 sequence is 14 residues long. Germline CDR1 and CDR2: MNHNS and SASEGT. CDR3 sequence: CASTLAGATDTQYF. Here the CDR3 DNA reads TGTGCCAGCACCCTAGCGGGAGCTACAGATACGCAGTATTTT.

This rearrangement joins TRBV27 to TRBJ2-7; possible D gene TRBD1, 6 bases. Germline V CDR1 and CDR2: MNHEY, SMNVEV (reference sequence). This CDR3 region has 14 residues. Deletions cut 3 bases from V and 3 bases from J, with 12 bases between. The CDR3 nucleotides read TGTGCCAGCAGTTTTACCGGGACACTCTACGAGCAGTACTTC. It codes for CASSFTGTLYEQYF.

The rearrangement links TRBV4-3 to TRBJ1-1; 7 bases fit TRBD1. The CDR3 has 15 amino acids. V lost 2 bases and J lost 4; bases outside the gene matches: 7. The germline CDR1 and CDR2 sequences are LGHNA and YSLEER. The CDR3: CASSQTDRDVTEAFF. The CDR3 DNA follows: TGCGCCAGCAGCCAAACCGACAGGGATGTCACTGAAGCTTTCTTT.

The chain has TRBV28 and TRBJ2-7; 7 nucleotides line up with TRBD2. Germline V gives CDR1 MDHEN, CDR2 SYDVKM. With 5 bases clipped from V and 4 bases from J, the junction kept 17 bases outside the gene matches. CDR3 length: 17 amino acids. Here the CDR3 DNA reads TGTGCCAGCAGTGGGGTTCAGGCACGGAGCGGGAATTACGAGCAGTACTTC. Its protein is CASSGVQARSGNYEQYF.

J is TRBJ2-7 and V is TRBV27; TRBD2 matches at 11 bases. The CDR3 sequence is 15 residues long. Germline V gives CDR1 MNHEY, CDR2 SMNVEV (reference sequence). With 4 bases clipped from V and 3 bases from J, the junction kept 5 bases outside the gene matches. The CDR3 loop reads CASSSLAGDRYEQYF. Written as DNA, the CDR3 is TGTGCCAGCAGTTCACTAGCGGGAGATCGCTACGAGCAGTACTTC.

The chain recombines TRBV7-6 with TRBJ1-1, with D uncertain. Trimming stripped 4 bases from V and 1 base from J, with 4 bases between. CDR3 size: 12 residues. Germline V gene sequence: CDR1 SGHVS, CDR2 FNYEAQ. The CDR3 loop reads CASSSRNTEAFF. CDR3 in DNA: TGTGCCAGCAGCTCCAGGAACACTGAAGCTTTCTTT. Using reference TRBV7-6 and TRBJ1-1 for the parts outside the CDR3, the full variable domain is GAGVSQSPRYKVTKRGQDVALRCDPISGHVSLYWYRQALGQGPEFLTYFNYEAQQDKSGLPNDRFSAERPEGSISTLTIQRTEQRDSAMYRCASSSRNTEAFFGQGTRLTVV.

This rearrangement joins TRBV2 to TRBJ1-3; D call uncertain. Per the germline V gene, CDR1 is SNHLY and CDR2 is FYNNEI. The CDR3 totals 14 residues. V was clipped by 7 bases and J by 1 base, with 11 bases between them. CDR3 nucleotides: TGTGCCAGCACCAGCTCGGGATCTGGAAACACCATATATTTT. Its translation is CASTSSGSGNTIYF.

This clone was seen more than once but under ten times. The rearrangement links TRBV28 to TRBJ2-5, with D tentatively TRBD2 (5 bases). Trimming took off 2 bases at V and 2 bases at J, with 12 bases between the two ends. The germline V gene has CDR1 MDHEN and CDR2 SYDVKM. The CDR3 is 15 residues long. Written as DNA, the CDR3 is TGTGCCAGCAGTTTAGGGCTAGCCAGACAAGAGACCCAGTACTTC. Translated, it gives CASSLGLARQETQYF. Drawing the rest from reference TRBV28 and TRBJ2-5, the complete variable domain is DVKVTQSSRYLVKRTGEKVFLECVQDMDHENMFWYRQDPGLGLRLIYFSYDVKMKEKGDIPEGYSVSREKKERFSLILESASTNQTSMYLCASSLGLARQETQYFGPGTRLLVL.

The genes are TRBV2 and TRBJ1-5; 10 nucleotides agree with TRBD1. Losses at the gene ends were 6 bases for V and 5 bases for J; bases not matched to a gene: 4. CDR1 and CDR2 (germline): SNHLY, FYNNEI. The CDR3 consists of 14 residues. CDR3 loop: CASRGTGEDQPQHF. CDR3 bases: TGTGCCAGCAGGGGGACAGGGGAGGATCAGCCCCAGCATTTT.

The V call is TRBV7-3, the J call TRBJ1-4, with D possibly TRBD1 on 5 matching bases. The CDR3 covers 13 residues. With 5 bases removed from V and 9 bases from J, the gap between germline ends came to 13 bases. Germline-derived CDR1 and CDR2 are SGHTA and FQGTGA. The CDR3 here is CASSQRGWKKLFF. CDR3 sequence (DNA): TGTGCCAGCAGCCAGCGGGGGTGGAAAAAACTGTTTTTT.

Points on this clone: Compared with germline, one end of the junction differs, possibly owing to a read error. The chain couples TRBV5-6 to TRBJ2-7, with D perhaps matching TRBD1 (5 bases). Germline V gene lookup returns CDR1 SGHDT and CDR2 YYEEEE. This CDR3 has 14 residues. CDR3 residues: CASRLDQGFNEQYF. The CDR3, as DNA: TGTGCCAGCAGGTTGGACCAGGGATTCAACGAGCAGTACTTC.

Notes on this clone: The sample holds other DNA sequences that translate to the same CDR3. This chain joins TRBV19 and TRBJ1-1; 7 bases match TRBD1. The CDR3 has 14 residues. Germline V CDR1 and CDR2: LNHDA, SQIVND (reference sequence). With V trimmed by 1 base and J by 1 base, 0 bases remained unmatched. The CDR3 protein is CASSIGQGNTEAFF. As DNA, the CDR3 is TGTGCCAGTAGTATAGGACAGGGGAACACTGAAGCTTTCTTT.

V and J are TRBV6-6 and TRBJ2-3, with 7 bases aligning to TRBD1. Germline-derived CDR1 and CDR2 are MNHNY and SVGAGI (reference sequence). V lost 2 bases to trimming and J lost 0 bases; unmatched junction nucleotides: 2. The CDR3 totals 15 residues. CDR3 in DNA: TGTGCCAGCAGTTACGGGACAGCTAGCACAGATACGCAGTATTTT. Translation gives CASSYGTASTDTQYF.

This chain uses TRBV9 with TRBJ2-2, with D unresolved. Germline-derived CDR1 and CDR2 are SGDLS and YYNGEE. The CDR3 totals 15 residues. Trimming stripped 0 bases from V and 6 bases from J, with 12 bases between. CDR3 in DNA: TGTGCCAGCAGCGTAGCTGGCCAGATTGCCGGGGAGCTGTTTTTT. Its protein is CASSVAGQIAGELFF.

CDR3 region: CASSLEHRALNTGELFF. As DNA, the CDR3 is TGTGCCAGCAGCTTAGAGCACAGGGCCCTTAACACCGGGGAGCTGTTTTTT. The chain recombines TRBV7-2 with TRBJ2-2; D is perhaps TRBD1 (6 bases). The V gene lost 1 base and the J gene lost 2 bases, with 14 bases spanning the gap. The CDR3 length is 17 residues. Germline CDR1 SGHTA, CDR2 FQGNSA. The variable domain in full, completed from reference TRBV7-2 and TRBJ2-2, reads GAGVSQSPSNKVTEKGKDVELRCDPISGHTALYWYRQSLGQGLEFLIYFQGNSAPDKSGLPSDRFSAERTGGSVSTLTIQRTQQEDSAVYLCASSLEHRALNTGELFFGEGSRLTVL.